These 11 T cell receptor beta chains originate from one sample sequenced in a study of blood T cell repertoires in COVID-19. This table comes from immunoSEQ multiplex PCR, and its TCRdb copy is limited to in-frame clones, with some not included. The table shows 290,000 or so clones, with roughly nine tenths occurring only once. Specimen: PBMCs or T cells enriched from blood (not recorded which). These receptors originate from a woman aged 18-29 years who had recovered from COVID-19.

The genes are TRBV5-1 and TRBJ1-1, with TRBD1 matching 7 bases. The CDR3 has 15 amino acids. The V gene's germline CDR1 is SGHRS and CDR2 YFSETQ. Germline trimming cut 2 bases from V and 7 bases from J; bases unmatched to any gene: 11. The DNA of the CDR3 is TGCGCCAGCAGCTTTACGGACAGGTTTCGGAATGAAGCTTTCTTT. Its protein is CASSFTDRFRNEAFF.

The rearrangement links TRBV10-3 to TRBJ1-1, with D perhaps matching TRBD1 (6 bases). From germline, CDR1 is ENHRY and CDR2 SYGVKD. Trimming left V 9 bases short and J 5 bases short, with 16 bases between. The CDR3 spans 13 residues. CDR3 protein: CAIRGGVWTEAFF. The CDR3 nucleotides are TGTGCCATTAGGGGGGGGGTGTGGACTGAAGCTTTCTTT.

This chain links TRBV7-9 with TRBJ2-7, with unresolved D. The CDR3 contains 13 residues. The germline V gene has CDR1 SEHNR and CDR2 FQNEAQ (reference sequence). The V end lost 5 bases, the J end lost 3 bases, and 11 bases lay between the germline ends. CDR3 sequence reads: CASSRSYSYEQYF. The DNA for the CDR3 is TGTGCCAGCAGCCGATCCTACAGCTACGAGCAGTACTTC.

The chain is built from TRBV2 and TRBJ2-5, with TRBD1 matching over 8 bases. The CDR3 is 14 amino acids. Germline CDR1 SNHLY, CDR2 FYNNEI. V was pared by 2 bases and J by 3 bases, with 2 bases of the junction left unmatched. In nucleotides, the CDR3 is TGTGCCAGCAGTGAATTGACAGGGGAAGAGACCCAGTACTTC. This gives the protein CASSELTGEETQYF.

This clone was counted a few times. This chain connects TRBV30 to TRBJ2-3; D gene uncertain. Germline values: CDR1 GTSNPN, CDR2 SVGIG (reference sequence). This CDR3 is 14 amino acids long. Trimming left V 1 base short and J 1 base short, with 9 bases between. The CDR3 protein is CAWSGVARTDTQYF. DNA for the CDR3: TGTGCCTGGAGTGGGGTAGCCCGCACAGATACGCAGTATTTT.

This clone showed up just a few times. The chain is built from TRBV7-8 and TRBJ1-1, with D unresolved. V lost 1 base, J lost 0 bases, and 12 bases lay in between. The V gene's germline CDR1 is SGHVS and CDR2 FQNEAQ. CDR3 size: 16 residues. CDR3 coding DNA: TGTGCCAGCAGCTTAGTGGCGGGTTGGATGAACACTGAAGCTTTCTTT. Translation gives CASSLVAGWMNTEAFF.

This chain joins TRBV5-1 and TRBJ2-7, with 12 positions matching TRBD2. Germline V gene data show CDR1 as SGHRS and CDR2 as YFSETQ. The CDR3 consists of 18 residues. V dropped 0 bases and J dropped 5; count of bases not matched to a gene: 12. The CDR3 protein is CASSLAPLAGGHFDEQYF. The DNA of the CDR3 is TGCGCCAGCAGCTTGGCCCCACTAGCGGGAGGTCACTTCGACGAGCAGTACTTC.

This clone was seen a handful of times. CDR3 region: CASSSQISTDTQYF. DNA of the CDR3: TGTGCCAGCAGCTCCCAAATTAGCACAGATACGCAGTATTTT. The gene calls are TRBV11-3 and TRBJ2-3; D gene unclear. This CDR3 comprises 14 residues. Looked up from germline, CDR1 is SGHNT and CDR2 is YENEEA. The V and J ends lost 4 bases and 0 bases respectively, with 8 bases between them. Full variable domain (outside the CDR3, taken from reference TRBV11-3 and TRBJ2-3): EAGVVQSPRYKIIEKKQPVAFWCNPISGHNTLYWYLQNLGQGPELLIRYENEEAVDDSQLPKDRFSAERLKGVDSTLKIQPAELGDSAVYLCASSSQISTDTQYFGPGTRLTVL.

This clone was recorded a few times. The V and J genes are TRBV7-8 and TRBJ1-2; TRBD1 matches 9 bases. V lost 1 base, J lost 7 bases, and 13 bases stayed unmatched. The CDR3 is made up of 17 amino acids. The germline gives CDR1 SGHVS, CDR2 FQNEAQ. In nucleotides, the CDR3 is TGTGCCAGCAGCTTAGTCGGGTCGGGACAGGGAACGGGTGGCTACACCTTC. It is translated as CASSLVGSGQGTGGYTF.

The rearrangement links TRBV7-9 to TRBJ2-1; D may be TRBD2 (6 bases). This CDR3 region has 17 residues. V was pared by 1 base and J by 3 bases, with 16 bases between. In germline, CDR1 is SEHNR, CDR2 FQNEAQ (reference sequence). CDR3 amino acids: CASSLVGGKRLYNEQFF. For the CDR3, the DNA is TGTGCCAGCAGCTTAGTTGGGGGGAAAAGGCTCTACAATGAGCAGTTCTTC.

J is TRBJ2-1 and V is TRBV28, with 13 bases that match TRBD2. Trimming cost V 5 bases and J 10 bases; bases outside gene matches: 8. Germline assignment: CDR1 MDHEN and CDR2 SYDVKM. The length of the CDR3 is 15 residues. CDR3 nucleotides: TGTGCCAGCAGTCTTGGGACTAGCGGGATAAGGGAGCAGTTCTTC. Translation gives CASSLGTSGIREQFF. Variable domain in full (rest from reference TRBV28 and TRBJ2-1): DVKVTQSSRYLVKRTGEKVFLECVQDMDHENMFWYRQDPGLGLRLIYFSYDVKMKEKGDIPEGYSVSREKKERFSLILESASTNQTSMYLCASSLGTSGIREQFFGPGTRLTVL.